This TCR beta chain was sequenced in a study of beta chain features in type 1 diabetes. The authors reverse transcribed all of the isolated RNA, so sequencing captured expressed TCRB transcripts. Assay: immunoSEQ multiplex PCR; the TCRdb copy retains only in-frame clones and omits some. The sample consists of hundreds of thousands of clones, over 11% of them appearing once. This clone was seen only a few times. The CDR3 has 13 amino acids. Per the germline V gene, CDR1 is GTSNPN and CDR2 is SVGIG (reference sequence). The V gene end was trimmed by 7 bases and the J gene end by 4 bases; junction bases not matched to a gene: 9.

The sample was naive CD4+ T cells from blood. J is TRBJ1-1 and V is TRBV30; 7 nucleotides line up with TRBD1. This receptor was identified in a man aged 30 to 39 in good health. The CDR3 DNA follows: TGTGCCTCAAAAAAGGGGGCGGTCACTGAAGCTTTCTTT. It translates to CASKKGAVTEAFF.